This T cell receptor beta chain stems from a study of early stage breast cancer tumors (TCRdb year 2017). In terms of the full investigation: Of the 15 or so invasive breast tumors, approximately 11 were found to be estrogen receptor-positive, progesterone receptor-positive and HER2-negative. About 65% of the 12 ER+/PR+/HER2- tumors were invasive ductal carcinomas, while the other four were invasive lobular carcinomas. On average, each sample had roughly 10-fold read coverage. Across all samples, some 2.8 million templates representing 1.2 million or so unique clonotypes were detected.

Study-wide conclusions, independent of this receptor: Repertoires from blood and normal breast were more alike than repertoires from blood and tumor, and in about 90% of the 16 patients, comparing each tissue with blood separated tumor from normal. Because the cohort was small, analysis by tumor subtype was not possible. About 2.7-fold higher T cell density and higher clonality were observed in tumors than in adjacent normal breast tissue. Enriched TCRB sequences shared across patients were mostly commonly generated sequences, unlikely to play an important role in the tumor microenvironment. Bulk genomic DNA sequencing of unsorted cells missed chain pairing and functional markers such as CD4, CD8 and FOXP3.

Two independent genomic DNA replicates were amplified for each sample, with around 0.5 ug used for blood and roughly 1.5 ug for tumor or normal breast. TCRB sequencing of genomic DNA was carried out with the ImmunoSeq Intro kit according to the manufacturer's instructions. Multiplex PCR ran 25 to 40 cycles with proprietary primers and spike-in control sequences for absolute quantification. An 87-bp fragment spanning the CDR3 and flanking V and J genes was sequenced with single-end 150-bp reads. Seven samples, each with two replicates, were multiplexed per lane of an Illumina MiSeq using version 3.0 chemistry. The paper's processing steps were these. The vendor's proprietary pipeline processed the raw data and merged both replicates into a single result for each sample. A clonotype was defined as productive rearrangements that share the same V-gene family, CDR3 amino acid sequence and J-gene segment. Clonality was calculated as 1 minus the normalized Shannon entropy (Pielou evenness) of TCRB abundances. To estimate T cell density, the total number of templates was divided by the input cell count, which was inferred from how much DNA went in. Recon, run with its default parameters, was used to estimate overall repertoire diversity and clonality. Tumor-enriched clonotypes were defined as having over 0.1% abundance in tumor and at least 32-fold higher abundance than in normal breast. The clones in this table, taken by TCRdb from immuneACCESS, are in-frame only. Not every clone is retained; where verified, under half of the shortfall comes from an unresolved V gene, and the cause of the rest is unknown. The DNA was the basis for D and trimming; V, J and clone size are from that table. Counted in this sample were 69,000 or so clones; 75% to 90% of them appeared once. Jointly, the top ten make up around 5% of the sample.

Remarks on this clone: It has no known antigen specificity. It has no much larger one-base neighbor in the sample; base qualities were not kept.

The study profiled bulk TCR beta-chain repertoires in matched peripheral blood, tumor and adjacent normal breast tissue taken from around 15 patients with early-stage breast cancer. Before surgery, roughly 5-10 mL of whole blood was collected in EDTA tubes and processed within 2 hours. Peripheral blood mononuclear cells were isolated by Ficoll-Paque centrifugation in SepMate-50 tubes. PBMCs were cryopreserved in roughly 90% FBS with roughly 10% DMSO in aliquots of roughly 2 to 4.5 million cells and stored in liquid nitrogen. The Qiagen AllPrep DNA/RNA Mini kit was used to extract genomic DNA. The CDR3, from cysteine to phenylalanine, totals 12 residues. Only the CDR3 DNA stays, 36 bases, in frame from base 1. V is cut by 0 bases and J by 10 bases, and the space between the germline ends is 7 bases. Based on the germline V gene, the CDR1 and CDR2 sequences are MGHRA and YSYEKL.

The TCR was taken from a person aged 40 to 50 with breast cancer. The chain couples TRBV4-1 to TRBJ1-5; there is no confident call for the D gene. The sequencing sample was made of blood. CDR3 sequence: CASSQDKGPQHF. The DNA sequence is as follows: TGCGCCAGCAGCCAAGATAAAGGACCCCAGCATTTT.